These 19 T cell receptor beta chains came from one sample sequenced in a study of shared clonotypes between healthy human individuals. Method: immunoSEQ multiplex PCR; TCRdb's copy keeps in-frame clones and lacks some. The sample has more than 1,200,000 clones, approximately 98.5% seen once. Sample: naive CD4+ T cells sorted from blood. Described subset: CD45RA+ positively selected. Receptors originate from a man aged 25-40 years in good health.

The J gene is TRBJ2-3, the V gene TRBV9, with TRBD1 identical over 8 bases. The CDR3 totals 16 residues. Germline V lookup: CDR1 SGDLS, CDR2 YYNGEE. The V and J ends lost 2 bases and 4 bases, in that order; junction bases with no gene match: 9. CDR3 coding DNA: TGTGCCAGCAGCGTCCTGACAGGGGATTCTGCAGATACGCAGTATTTT. It is translated as CASSVLTGDSADTQYF.

V and J are TRBV5-4 and TRBJ2-1; possibly TRBD2 for D (5 bases). The length of the CDR3 is 15 residues. CDR1 and CDR2 (germline): SGHNT, YYREEE (reference sequence). Trimming stripped 3 bases from V and 0 bases from J, with 10 bases between. CDR3 amino acids: CASSYSTSSYNEQFF. The CDR3 DNA is TGTGCCAGCAGCTACAGCACTAGCTCCTACAATGAGCAGTTCTTC.

The chain is built from TRBV18 and TRBJ2-1; 14 nucleotides align to TRBD2. With 5 bases clipped from V and 0 bases from J, the junction kept 6 bases outside the gene matches. Germline V gene data show CDR1 as KGHSH and CDR2 as LQKENI. This CDR3 spans 18 amino acids. Here the CDR3 reads CASSSGTSGSSSYNEQFF. Written as DNA, the CDR3 is TGTGCCAGCTCATCCGGGACTAGCGGGAGCAGCTCCTACAATGAGCAGTTCTTC. The full variable domain, completed using reference TRBV18 and TRBJ2-1, is NAGVMQNPRHLVRRRGQEARLRCSPMKGHSHVYWYRQLPEEGLKFMVYLQKENIIDESGMPKERFSAEFPKEGPSILRIQQVVRGDSAAYFCASSSGTSGSSSYNEQFFGPGTRLTVL.

This sequence joins TRBV5-1 and TRBJ2-3, with D possibly being TRBD1 (6 bases). V gave up 4 bases and J gave up 4 bases, with 16 bases separating them. CDR3 length: 15 residues. From germline, CDR1 is SGHRS and CDR2 YFSETQ. The chain's CDR3 is CASSVQGLMADTQYF. In DNA form, the CDR3 reads TGCGCCAGCAGCGTTCAGGGGCTCATGGCAGATACGCAGTATTTT.

This clone appeared a single time. V is TRBV7-9 and J is TRBJ2-1; a possible D gene is TRBD1 (6 bases). V was clipped by 1 base and J by 10 bases, with 14 bases between them. The germline CDR1 and CDR2 sequences are SEHNR and FQNEAQ (reference sequence). This CDR3 spans 14 amino acids. The CDR3 is CASSLGLGTGEQFF. CDR3 sequence (DNA): TGTGCCAGCAGCTTAGGGTTGGGTACAGGGGAGCAGTTCTTC.

The chain employs TRBV19 and TRBJ2-5; TRBD2 aligns across 10 bases. The V gene's germline CDR1 is LNHDA and CDR2 SQIVND (reference sequence). The CDR3 covers 14 residues. V shed 6 bases, J shed 2 bases, and the junction held 3 bases outside the gene matches. CDR3 sequence (DNA): TGTGCCAGTAGAAAGACTAGCGGGCAAGAGACCCAGTACTTC. The encoded protein is CASRKTSGQETQYF. The full variable domain, with the rest looked up from reference TRBV19 and TRBJ2-5, is DGGITQSPKYLFRKEGQNVTLSCEQNLNHDAMYWYRQDPGQGLRLIYYSQIVNDFQKGDIAEGYSVSREKKESFPLTVTSAQKNPTAFYLCASRKTSGQETQYFGPGTRLLVL.

V is TRBV25-1 and J is TRBJ1-2, with D uncertain. The CDR3 is 15 amino acids. Per the germline V gene, CDR1 is MGHDK and CDR2 is SYGVNS. V gave up 7 bases and J gave up 4 bases, with 19 bases separating them. The CDR3 is CASMTIAFTLYGYTF. The CDR3 coding sequence is TGTGCCAGCATGACCATCGCCTTCACTCTCTATGGCTACACCTTC.

The chain joins TRBV6-5 to TRBJ2-1, with 11 positions matching TRBD2. The CDR3 extends over 16 amino acids. CDR1 and CDR2 (germline): MNHEY, SVGAGI. The V gene end was trimmed by 4 bases and the J gene end by 2 bases; junction bases not matched to a gene: 4. CDR3 in DNA: TGTGCCAGCAGTTCAGGTAGCGGGAGGGCCTACAATGAGCAGTTCTTC. Its translation is CASSSGSGRAYNEQFF.

This clone was counted once. This chain links TRBV5-1 with TRBJ1-2, with unresolved D. V was shortened by 0 bases and J by 2 bases, with 8 bases between the two germline ends. Germline assignment: CDR1 SGHRS and CDR2 YFSETQ. This CDR3 has 14 residues. The CDR3 nucleotides read TGCGCCAGCAGCTTGGACAGCGGGAACTATGGCTACACCTTC. Protein: CASSLDSGNYGYTF.

This clone was seen a single time. V usage is TRBV19 and J usage is TRBJ2-2; TRBD2 matches at 9 bases. J was trimmed by 5 bases and V by 10 bases; bases with no gene match: 8. The CDR3 is 14 residues long. The germline CDR1 and CDR2 sequences are LNHDA and SQIVND (reference sequence). The CDR3 DNA reads as TGTGCCACCGCCAGCGGGGGGTATACCGGGGAGCTGTTTTTT. Its translation: CATASGGYTGELFF.

The CDR3 sequence is CASSDSDRGTDTQYF. CDR3 nucleotide sequence: TGCGCCAGCAGTGATTCGGACAGGGGCACAGATACGCAGTATTTT. The rearrangement joins TRBV10-1 to TRBJ2-3; 8 nucleotides align to TRBD1. The V gene's germline CDR1 is WNHNN and CDR2 SYGVQD (reference sequence). After removal of 3 bases from V and 1 base from J, the junction contained 3 bases not matched to a gene. This CDR3 has 15 amino acids.

The chain uses TRBV28 and TRBJ2-3; D not certain. Between the trimmed V and J ends, which lost 2 bases and 6 bases, there was a span of 12 bases. The CDR3 covers 14 residues. Germline values: CDR1 MDHEN, CDR2 SYDVKM. The CDR3 nucleotides are TGTGCCAGCAGTTTAGAAAGCCTGAGGGATACGCAGTATTTT. This translates into CASSLESLRDTQYF.

This clone was seen only once. The identical CDR3 is also encoded by other nucleotide sequences in the sample. The CDR3 sequence: CASSPQGRTYEQYF. The CDR3 DNA follows: TGTGCCAGCTCACCGCAGGGTCGGACCTACGAGCAGTACTTC. The J gene is TRBJ2-7, the V gene TRBV18; maybe TRBD1 (5 bases). The germline V gene has CDR1 KGHSH and CDR2 LQKENI. CDR3 length: 14 amino acids. Trimming stripped 3 bases from V and 2 bases from J, with 11 bases between. Based on the CDR3 plus reference TRBV18 and TRBJ2-7, the full variable domain is NAGVMQNPRHLVRRRGQEARLRCSPMKGHSHVYWYRQLPEEGLKFMVYLQKENIIDESGMPKERFSAEFPKEGPSILRIQQVVRGDSAAYFCASSPQGRTYEQYFGPGTRLTVT.

This clone was seen a single time. The chain couples TRBV6-5 to TRBJ1-2, with TRBD1 identical over 10 bases. Germline V CDR1 and CDR2: MNHEY, SVGAGI. Germline trimming cut 2 bases from V and 4 bases from J; bases unmatched to any gene: 7. This CDR3 comprises 16 residues. This CDR3 reads CASSYGTGAGLYGYTF. The CDR3 DNA reads TGTGCCAGCAGTTACGGGACAGGGGCGGGTCTCTATGGCTACACCTTC.

This chain connects TRBV19 to TRBJ1-1, with D hard to call. The V end was cut by 7 bases, the J end by 6 bases, with 12 bases between. This CDR3 comprises 12 residues. The V gene's germline CDR1 is LNHDA and CDR2 SQIVND (reference sequence). CDR3 coding DNA: TGTGCCAGTATCGGGGAGTTCCCTGAAGCTTTCTTT. It encodes CASIGEFPEAFF.

The chain uses TRBV28 and TRBJ2-7; maybe TRBD1 (6 bases). The CDR3 has 13 residues. Per germline, CDR1 MDHEN and CDR2 SYDVKM. With 5 bases removed from V and 3 bases from J, the gap between germline ends came to 11 bases. The CDR3 nucleotides are TGTGCCAGCAGTATAGGACAGAGCTACGAGCAGTACTTC. It codes for CASSIGQSYEQYF.

The chain combines TRBV29-1 with TRBJ1-2; D call uncertain. Trimming pared 5 bases from V and 3 bases from J, leaving 19 bases between. Germline lookup yields CDR1 SQVTM and CDR2 ANQGSEA. The CDR3 length is 15 residues. CDR3 sequence: CSVTGVVRVDYGYTF. CDR3 nucleotides: TGCAGCGTTACCGGTGTTGTACGCGTAGACTATGGCTACACCTTC. Using reference TRBV29-1 and TRBJ1-2 for the parts outside the CDR3, the full variable domain is SAVISQKPSRDICQRGTSLTIQCQVDSQVTMMFWYRQQPGQSLTLIATANQGSEATYESGFVIDKFPISRPNLTFSTLTVSNMSPEDSSIYLCSVTGVVRVDYGYTFGSGTRLTVV.

This chain uses TRBV7-2 with TRBJ2-3, with D possibly matching TRBD2 (6 bases). This CDR3 spans 13 amino acids. In germline, CDR1 is SGHTA, CDR2 FQGNSA. V dropped 4 bases and J dropped 6 bases, with 11 bases sitting between them. CDR3 nucleotide sequence: TGTGCCAGCAGCTCACTGGGGAGGGATACGCAGTATTTT. Its protein is CASSSLGRDTQYF.

The chain links TRBV19 to TRBJ1-1, with D unclear. The CDR3 totals 11 residues. Germline-derived CDR1 and CDR2 are LNHDA and SQIVND (reference sequence). V lost 7 bases, J lost 1 base, and 4 bases lay in between. The CDR3 protein is CASKANTEAFF. The DNA of the CDR3 is TGTGCCAGTAAGGCGAACACTGAAGCTTTCTTT.